The text below deals with one T cell receptor (beta chain). Its specific antigen is unknown. Within one base of it there is no much larger clone, and no base qualities were kept. These data are taken from a study of T cell changes during pregnancy in multiple sclerosis (dated by TCRdb to the late 2010s). Background for the entire study: The study looked at changes in the T cell repertoire across pregnancy in women with multiple sclerosis.

CDR1 and CDR2, looked up from the germline V gene (reference sequence), are MNHEY and SMNVEV. The CDR3, cysteine through phenylalanine, is 15 amino acids long. Only CDR3 DNA is held: 45 bases, read in frame from base 1. Trimming costs V 5 bases and J 0 bases, and their ends lie 11 bases apart. The library was prepared using the immunoSEQ multiplex PCR assay. The immuneACCESS repertoire file appears here via TCRdb, limited to in-frame rearrangements. These files lack a portion of the clones; in checked studies, under half of the deficit traces to unresolved V genes, and the cause of the others is not known. For this sample there are around 30,000 clones; about nine tenths appear just once. The ten largest clones capture 6% to 8% of the sample.

The clonotype comes from a female donor with multiple sclerosis, enrolled in a pregnancy study. The V and J genes are TRBV27 and TRBJ1-5; the D gene cannot be named for sure. The sample was CD8+ T cells from peripheral blood mononuclear cells, taken in the second trimester of pregnancy. The CDR3 protein sequence reads: CASSPTGYSNQPQHF. The nucleotides are TGTGCCAGCAGTCCGACTGGGTATAGCAATCAGCCCCAGCATTTT.